The clone carrying this TCR beta chain was seen a few times. No antigen is known for it. Mismatch repair deficiency was confirmed in all patients, by PCR or immunohistochemistry. A few pembrolizumab responders had their TCRs sequenced. The data derive from a study of PD-1 blockade in mismatch repair-deficient tumors. Study as a whole: All were previously treated, progressing patients with 12 mismatch repair-deficient cancer types. Study-wide results and caveats: After pembrolizumab, tumor-resident clones rose rapidly, then generally contracted before radiologic responses.

Profiling relied on immunoSEQ multiplex PCR, and the TCRdb table lists in-frame clones only, not all of them. The table shows around 100,000 clones, with roughly 80% occurring only once. From germline, CDR1 is SGHAT and CDR2 FQNNGV. The CDR3 is 15 residues long. The V end lost 5 bases, the J end lost 5 bases, and 17 bases lay between the germline ends. This clonotype originated in an adult with mismatch repair-deficient cancer. The V and J genes are TRBV11-2 and TRBJ2-3; possible D gene TRBD2, 7 bases. The sequences come from peripheral blood, collected just over 59 weeks after starting pembrolizumab. The CDR3 here is CASSQGGRALDTQYF. The CDR3 DNA is TGTGCCAGCAGCCAAGGGGGGAGGGCCTTAGATACGCAGTATTTT. Full variable domain (missing parts from reference TRBV11-2 and TRBJ2-3): EAGVAQSPRYKIIEKRQSVAFWCNPISGHATLYWYQQILGQGPKLLIQFQNNGVVDDSQLPKDRFSAERLKGVDSTLKIQPAKLEDSAVYLCASSQGGRALDTQYFGPGTRLTVL.